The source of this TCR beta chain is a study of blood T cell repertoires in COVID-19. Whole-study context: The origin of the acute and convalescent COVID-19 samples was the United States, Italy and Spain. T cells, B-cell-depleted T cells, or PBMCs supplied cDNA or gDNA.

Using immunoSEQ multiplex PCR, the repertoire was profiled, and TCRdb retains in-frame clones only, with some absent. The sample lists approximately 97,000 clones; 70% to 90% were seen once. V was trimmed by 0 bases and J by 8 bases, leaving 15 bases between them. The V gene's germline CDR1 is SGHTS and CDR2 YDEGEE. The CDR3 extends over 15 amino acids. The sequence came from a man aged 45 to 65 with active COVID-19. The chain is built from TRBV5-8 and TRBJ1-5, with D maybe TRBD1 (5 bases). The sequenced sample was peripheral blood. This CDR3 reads CASSLGQGGYEPQHF. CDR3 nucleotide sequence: TGTGCCAGCAGCTTGGGGCAGGGTGGATACGAGCCCCAGCATTTT.